The 17 T cell receptor beta chains reported below all come from one sample, sequenced in a study of beta chain features in type 1 diabetes. Whole-study findings and limits: TCRB CDR3s were moderately but significantly shorter in Type 1 diabetes patients in all four CD4+ subsets.

Reverse transcription of all isolated RNA meant that expressed TCRB transcripts were sequenced. The repertoire was sequenced with immunoSEQ multiplex PCR; TCRdb's copy has only in-frame clones and lacks some. The sample lists 630,000 or so clones, roughly an eighth occurring once. Their cognate antigens are unknown. Sequencing used naive CD4+ T cells from blood. The receptor source for this set is a man aged 18 to 29 with type 1 diabetes.

This clone has just a few counts. The J gene is TRBJ2-2, the V gene TRBV5-1; D tentatively reads TRBD1 or TRBD2 (6 bases each). Germline V gene lookup returns CDR1 SGHRS and CDR2 YFSETQ. The CDR3 runs to 17 residues. Trimming left V 4 bases short and J 0 bases short, with 16 bases between. For the CDR3, the DNA is TGCGCCAGCAGCGCCCGGAGGGGACACACGAACACCGGGGAGCTGTTTTTT. Translation: CASSARRGHTNTGELFF.

This clone was observed a few times. This sequence joins TRBV7-9 and TRBJ2-5; 9 positions match TRBD1. V shed 3 bases and J 5 bases; nucleotides not matched to a gene: 7. Germline lookup yields CDR1 SEHNR and CDR2 FQNEAQ (reference sequence). The CDR3 is 15 residues long. CDR3 in amino acids: CASSFPGQGGETQYF. The CDR3 region has the DNA TGTGCCAGCAGCTTTCCGGGACAGGGCGGGGAGACCCAGTACTTC.

The V gene is TRBV19, the J gene TRBJ2-7; the D gene is possibly TRBD1 (5 bases). The CDR3 spans 14 residues. The V gene's germline CDR1 is LNHDA and CDR2 SQIVND (reference sequence). Deletions cut 4 bases from V and 0 bases from J, with 10 bases between. CDR3 in amino acids: CASSRQLSSYEQYF. For the CDR3, the DNA is TGTGCCAGTAGTAGACAGCTTAGCTCCTACGAGCAGTACTTC. Combining the CDR3 with reference TRBV19 and TRBJ2-7 gives the whole variable domain DGGITQSPKYLFRKEGQNVTLSCEQNLNHDAMYWYRQDPGQGLRLIYYSQIVNDFQKGDIAEGYSVSREKKESFPLTVTSAQKNPTAFYLCASSRQLSSYEQYFGPGTRLTVT.

This clone showed up just a few times. This rearrangement joins TRBV19 to TRBJ2-7, with a tentative D call TRBD2 (6 bases). CDR1 and CDR2 from the germline V gene are LNHDA and SQIVND (reference sequence). The V and J ends lost 3 bases and 0 bases respectively, with 12 bases between them. The CDR3 extends over 15 amino acids. This CDR3 is CASSIAQTSSYEQYF. CDR3 nucleotides: TGTGCCAGTAGTATCGCCCAGACTAGCTCCTACGAGCAGTACTTC.

This clone turned up a few times. The chain is built from TRBV9 and TRBJ2-3; D ambiguous. Germline V gene sequence: CDR1 SGDLS, CDR2 YYNGEE. The CDR3 is 13 amino acids. The V and J ends lost 4 bases and 2 bases respectively, with 8 bases between them. CDR3 sequence: CASSPSYTDTQYF. In DNA form, the CDR3 reads TGTGCCAGCAGCCCAAGTTACACAGATACGCAGTATTTT. The full variable domain, completed using reference TRBV9 and TRBJ2-3, is DSGVTQTPKHLITATGQRVTLRCSPRSGDLSVYWYQQSLDQGLQFLIQYYNGEERAKGNILERFSAQQFPDLHSELNLSSLELGDSALYFCASSPSYTDTQYFGPGTRLTVL.

In this sample, this clone turned up a few times. This sample includes further DNA sequences coding for the same CDR3. The chain uses TRBV30 and TRBJ1-5; 8 nucleotides align to TRBD1. The V and J ends lost 0 bases and 3 bases, in that order; junction bases with no gene match: 1. Germline V gene sequence: CDR1 GTSNPN, CDR2 SVGIG (reference sequence). The CDR3 loop spans 14 amino acids. The CDR3 nucleotides read TGTGCCTGGAGTGTGACAGGGGCCAATCAGCCCCAGCATTTT. Residues: CAWSVTGANQPQHF.

On this clone: This CDR3 is also generated by other DNA sequences in the sample. The chain employs TRBV9 and TRBJ2-1; D remains unclear. The CDR3 is made up of 14 amino acids. Germline V gene lookup returns CDR1 SGDLS and CDR2 YYNGEE. The V gene lost 0 bases and the J gene lost 5 bases, with 9 bases spanning the gap. The CDR3 nucleotides read TGTGCCAGCAGCGTAGTTGGCCAGAACAATGAGCAGTTCTTC. Its protein is CASSVVGQNNEQFF.

The J gene is TRBJ1-2, the V gene TRBV11-2, with D hard to call. The CDR3 length is 11 residues. CDR1 and CDR2 from the germline V gene are SGHAT and FQNNGV. V was cut by 3 bases and J by 7 bases, with 6 bases left in between. The CDR3 here is CASSFEGGYTF. CDR3 in DNA: TGTGCCAGCAGCTTTGAGGGTGGCTACACCTTC.

The chain carries TRBV18 and TRBJ2-7, with 7 bases aligning to TRBD2. The J segment lost 2 bases and the V segment lost 6 bases, leaving 10 bases of the junction unmatched. CDR3 length: 15 residues. The germline CDR1 and CDR2 sequences are KGHSH and LQKENI. CDR3 protein: CASSAKTAGAYEQYF. The CDR3 DNA follows: TGTGCCAGCTCTGCCAAAACGGCGGGAGCCTACGAGCAGTACTTC. Full variable domain (outside the CDR3, taken from reference TRBV18 and TRBJ2-7): NAGVMQNPRHLVRRRGQEARLRCSPMKGHSHVYWYRQLPEEGLKFMVYLQKENIIDESGMPKERFSAEFPKEGPSILRIQQVVRGDSAAYFCASSAKTAGAYEQYFGPGTRLTVT.

The chain joins TRBV4-3 to TRBJ2-7; no clear D gene. The CDR3 covers 16 residues. Germline assignment: CDR1 LGHNA and CDR2 YSLEER. Trimming removed 0 bases at V and 3 bases at J, with 15 bases between. CDR3 sequence reads: CASSQDGESRYYEQYF. The CDR3, as DNA: TGCGCCAGCAGCCAAGATGGGGAATCCAGGTACTACGAGCAGTACTTC.

The table lists this clone with a few counts. This sequence joins TRBV6-1 and TRBJ2-3; 9 nucleotides line up with TRBD2. V lost 10 bases, J lost 4 bases, and 9 bases stayed unmatched. The CDR3 is 14 residues long. Germline V gives CDR1 MNHNS, CDR2 SASEGT. The CDR3 sequence is CAITAGGGADTQYF. CDR3 sequence (DNA): TGTGCCATTACGGCGGGAGGGGGTGCAGATACGCAGTATTTT.

CDR3 in DNA: TGTGCCAGCTCACCACCTCAGAGTGGAGCTTTCTTT. Amino acid sequence: CASSPPQSGAFF. The V and J genes are TRBV18 and TRBJ1-1, with D unresolved. Germline V gives CDR1 KGHSH, CDR2 LQKENI. The V end was cut by 0 bases, the J end by 10 bases, with 9 bases between. The CDR3 has 12 residues.

This sequence joins TRBV4-3 and TRBJ1-5; D call uncertain. CDR1 is LGHNA, CDR2 YSLEER, per germline. With 0 bases removed from V and 7 bases from J, the gap between germline ends came to 7 bases. This CDR3 is built from 13 residues. The CDR3 DNA follows: TGCGCCAGCAGCCAAGATAGGGAACAGCCCCAGCATTTT. Its protein product is CASSQDREQPQHF.

The CDR3 reads CASSLSGTVPHEQFF. DNA of the CDR3: TGTGCCAGCTCACTGTCCGGGACAGTACCTCATGAGCAGTTCTTC. The chain joins TRBV18 to TRBJ2-1; 7 bases are shared with TRBD1. The CDR3 spans 15 residues. The J segment lost 8 bases and the V segment lost 4 bases, leaving 11 bases of the junction unmatched. The germline V gene has CDR1 KGHSH and CDR2 LQKENI.

This clone was counted a few times. Different DNA sequences within this sample yield the same CDR3. Here the CDR3 DNA reads TGTGCCAGCAGTTTGGGCGGGGTATCCTACGAGCAGTACTTC. It specifies CASSLGGVSYEQYF. The chain has TRBV28 and TRBJ2-7; TRBD2 is a possible D gene (6 bases). The CDR3 has 14 residues. CDR1 is MDHEN, CDR2 SYDVKM, per germline. V dropped 3 bases and J dropped 1 base, with 10 bases sitting between them.

The J gene is TRBJ2-3, the V gene TRBV7-6; D is ambiguous. CDR1 and CDR2 from the germline V gene are SGHVS and FNYEAQ. Between the trimmed V and J ends, which lost 3 bases and 1 base, there was a span of 5 bases. This CDR3 has 13 residues. CDR3 in DNA: TGTGCCAGCAGCTTTGCCCGCACAGATACGCAGTATTTT. Amino acids: CASSFARTDTQYF.

V is TRBV5-8 and J is TRBJ2-1; 8 bases align to TRBD1. After removal of 0 bases from V and 4 bases from J, the junction contained 6 bases not matched to a gene. The CDR3 totals 16 residues. Germline V gives CDR1 SGHTS, CDR2 YDEGEE. The CDR3 region is CASSLGNRGVYNEQFF. As DNA, the CDR3 is TGTGCCAGCAGCTTGGGGAACAGGGGGGTTTACAATGAGCAGTTCTTC. The variable domain in full, with the rest retrieved from reference TRBV5-8 and TRBJ2-1, is EAGVTQSPTHLIKTRGQQATLRCSPISGHTSVYWYQQALGLGLQFLLWYDEGEERNRGNFPPRFSGRQFPNYSSELNVNALELEDSALYLCASSLGNRGVYNEQFFGPGTRLTVL.